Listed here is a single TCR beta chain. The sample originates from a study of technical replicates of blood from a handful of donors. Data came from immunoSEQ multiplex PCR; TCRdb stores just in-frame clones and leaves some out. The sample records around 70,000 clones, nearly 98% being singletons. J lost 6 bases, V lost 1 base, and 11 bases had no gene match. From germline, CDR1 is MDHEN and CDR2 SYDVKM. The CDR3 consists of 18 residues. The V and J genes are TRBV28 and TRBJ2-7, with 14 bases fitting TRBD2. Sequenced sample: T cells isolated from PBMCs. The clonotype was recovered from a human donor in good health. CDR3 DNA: TGTGCCAGCAGTTTATCGGGTTTTGGGACTAGCGGGAGATCCGAGCAGTACTTC. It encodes CASSLSGFGTSGRSEQYF.